This T cell receptor (beta chain) was retrieved from a study of blood T cell repertoires in COVID-19. The overall study: The United States, Italy and Spain provided the acute and convalescent COVID-19 samples.

The CDR3 extends over 13 amino acids. Per the germline V gene, CDR1 is SGHDT and CDR2 is YYEEEE. V shed 3 bases, J shed 8 bases, and the junction held 5 bases outside the gene matches. Followed longitudinally, the Seattle patients had been enrolled during active infection. As handled by the study authors: Estimation of nucleated cell counts relied on the amplification of reference gene primers. Using immunoSEQ multiplex PCR, the repertoire was profiled, and TCRdb retains in-frame clones only, with some absent. V, J and clone size are taken as reported in that table, and D and trimming were inferred from the DNA itself. This table has 350,000 to 500,000 clones, about 90% appearing once.

Sequenced input: peripheral blood. The TCR sequence derives from a man between 18 and 29 years old with COVID-19, enrolled during active disease. The J gene is TRBJ1-2, the V gene TRBV5-6; 9 nucleotides agree with TRBD1. The CDR3 region is CASSWTGVLGYTF. The CDR3 region has the DNA TGTGCCAGCAGCTGGACAGGGGTCTTGGGCTACACCTTC.